This T cell receptor (beta chain) was identified in a study of blood T cell repertoires in COVID-19. About the research overall: Acute and convalescent COVID-19 specimens originated in the United States, Italy and Spain.

Source study methods: Reference gene primers were amplified, and this amplification served to estimate nucleated cell counts. The repertoire was sequenced with immunoSEQ multiplex PCR; TCRdb's copy has only in-frame clones and lacks some. V and J calls and clone size are as listed in that table; D and trimming were resolved from the DNA. The sample includes fewer than 350,000 clones, roughly nine tenths of them seen just once. Trimming left V 7 bases short and J 5 bases short, with 8 bases between. CDR3 length: 11 residues. The germline V gene encodes CDR1 WSHSY and CDR2 SAAADI. The gene calls are TRBV10-2 and TRBJ2-5; D is unresolved. This clonotype originated in a woman in her 30s with COVID-19, enrolled during active disease. The sequencing sample was made of peripheral blood. The CDR3 spells CASTGTETQYF. The CDR3 DNA sequence: TGCGCCAGCACAGGAACCGAGACCCAGTACTTC.